This TCR beta chain was observed in a study of shared clonotypes between healthy human individuals (TCRdb year 2020). Concerning the study at large: Three men and a couple of women, aged 18 to 49 years, made up the cohort. To increase sequencing depth and limit assay-specific biases, TCR repertoire library preparation and sequencing were carried out by different laboratories using diverse techniques. Between about 0.9 and 9 billion PBMCs per donor were obtained by leukapheresis. Blood TCR repertoires of five healthy adults were deeply sequenced to estimate repertoire size and the extent of clonotype sharing between individuals. Per donor, three plates each were used for CD4 naive and CD4 memory, two for CD8 naive, and one for CD8 memory.

TCR CDR3 regions were amplified from genomic DNA by multiplex PCR using the deep immunoSEQ assay. Genomic DNA extracted from each cell subset was distributed evenly over all wells of several immunoSEQ 96-well plates, and each plate served as one replicate. Each replicate PCR for sorted subsets received approximately 220 ng genomic DNA, equal to roughly 33,000 T cell genomes. Purified libraries were quantified with a Qubit 3.0 fluorometer, sized on a Bioanalyzer 2100, and re-quantified with the KAPA Library Quantification kit. Every immunoSEQ 96-well plate was sequenced on a dedicated single-read 150-cycle Illumina NextSeq 550 flow cell. Processing in the source paper ran as follows. Because the immunoSEQ output included only junctional sequences and no quality scores, the filtering could not be the same as the filtering used for full-length reads. To assign V/J genes and CDR3, sequences were annotated against IMGT germline references using PyIR, a Python wrapper for IgBLAST v1.9. Reads were removed for weak V/J assignments (E-value above 1e-6), missing CDR3, stop codons, out-of-frame junctions, or ambiguous translated residues. V3J clonotypes were defined by identical inferred V gene, J gene, and CDR3 amino acid sequence. Percentage overlap between repertoires was computed as shared unique clonotypes divided by the size of the smaller repertoire. Repertoire richness was assessed with RTK rarefaction, the Chao1 estimator, and Recon v2.1 estimates of unobserved clonotypes. Generation probabilities were computed with OLGA for all TCRbeta clonotypes obtained by the gDNA method from several donors. The source is immuneACCESS, and TCRdb retained only in-frame sequences with V and J called. Part of the clones is not carried over; for the studies checked, unresolved V genes explain less than half of this, and the remainder is unexplained. V and J calls and clone size are as listed in that table; D and trimming were resolved from the DNA. This sample gives under 2,000,000 clones in total; about 95% of them show up just once. 1.2% of the sample is taken by the ten largest.

Reading the germline V gene gives CDR1 LGHNA and CDR2 YSLEER. The CDR3 runs 14 residues from the cysteine to the phenylalanine. The retained sequence is limited to the CDR3, 42 bases, with the frame set at the first base. The germline ends are 9 bases apart after V is trimmed by 0 bases and J by 5 bases. CD8 naive samples were obtained by positive selection for CCR7 among CD45RO-negative cells, yielding a CD45RA+CCR7+ population from which TemRA cells were excluded. Donors were healthy HIV-negative adults with no recently reported acute infections or vaccinations. Every donor was a Caucasian adult living in Nashville, Tennessee, USA. Blood was collected by leukapheresis, and PBMCs were isolated by Ficoll-Histopaque density gradient centrifugation and then cryopreserved in liquid nitrogen vapor phase. Analytical flow cytometry was used to check the purity and quantity of every magnetically sorted T cell population. Genomic DNA was isolated from each sorted fraction and quantified by UV absorbance on a Nanodrop 2000c.

Points on this clone: No antigen is known for it. Base-call qualities are not available, and no considerably larger clone is one nucleotide away.

General study outcomes and caveats: Sampling was restricted to blood, and TCR repertoires in tissue are likely to differ from TCR repertoires in blood. Sharing across a handful of donors was observed for approximately 4.6% of naive CD4, under 4% of naive CD8, 2% to 2.5% of memory CD4, and roughly 0.43% of memory CD8 clonotypes. Estimated clonotype richness was generally larger for naive than for memory subsets. The genetic and exposure-history diversity represented was limited by the small number of donors. Pairwise subsampling indicated that sequencing depth was expected to affect the degree of clonotype sharing among donors. Compared with non-shared clonotypes, clonotypes shared by all four sorted-subset donors had higher generation probabilities. Incomplete sequencing was indicated by rarefaction of sorted-subset datasets, despite the large sequencing depth.

The receptor's source is a man between 18 and 29 years old in good health. This chain is built from TRBV4-3 and TRBJ2-3, with an unclear D gene assignment. Material: naive CD8+ T cells sorted from blood. The cell subset or site label corresponds to: CD45RA+CCR7+. The CDR3 reads as follows: CASSQDKIGDTQYF. The bases read TGCGCCAGCAGCCAAGATAAGATCGGAGATACGCAGTATTTT.